The rows below give T cell receptor beta chains drawn from one sample of a study of blood T cells in healthy people across ages. TCRdb fed the 5' RACE reads into MiXCR, producing one record per CDR3 protein. The sample has around 990,000 distinct CDR3 sequences, 20% to 25% seen once. This sample also belongs to another study, concerning T cells of mothers and their children.

Sequencing was done on a sample of blood. The receptors originated from a girl aged 2 to 9 in good health. Each CDR3 is given with its conserved first and last residue. Fields, in order: clone size, J gene, V gene, CDR3 protein. Size values are once, few and many counts, or a class for expanded clones, and some rows have none.

. TRBJ2-7 TRBV14 CASSQFEGPTYEQYF
. TRBJ1-5 TRBV29-1 CSPLRGQPQHF
few TRBJ2-7 TRBV9 CASSVHPGGSEQYF
few TRBJ2-3 TRBV4-1 CASSQVDREDTDTQYF
. TRBJ2-3 TRBV4-3 CASSQGFTQYF
few TRBJ2-1 TRBV2 CARIRDYFNNEQFF
few TRBJ1-5 TRBV29-1 CSALAGGNQPQHF
. TRBJ2-1 TRBV11-2 CASSLEDLYWDEQFF
. TRBJ2-6 TRBV2 CAGRGRGANVLTF
few TRBJ1-6 TRBV12-3/TRBV12-4 CASSLRGADNSPLHF
few TRBJ2-7 TRBV20-1 CSARDPGQGINEQYF
few TRBJ2-1 TRBV4-2 CASSQQPSSYNEQFF
. TRBJ1-2 TRBV20-1 CSAEGNRGDYGYTF
few TRBJ2-7 TRBV7-2 CASSQEYLSSYEQYF
. TRBJ1-4 TRBV28 CASSLPGFATNEKLFF
. TRBJ1-1 TRBV13 CASSFLGTGKTEAFF
. TRBJ2-3 TRBV7-2 CASSLGQINTDTQYF
few TRBJ2-2 TRBV28 CASSPMDRINTGELFF
. TRBJ1-2 TRBV11-2 CASSLGGQGAFGYTF
few TRBJ1-3 TRBV29-1 CSAEDGNSGNTIYF
few TRBJ1-3 TRBV4-1 CASSQDGEGWNTIYF
few TRBJ1-6 TRBV6-1 CASIKAPTGVGNSPLHF
few TRBJ1-3 TRBV29-1 CSVALMAGNTIYF
few . TRBV27 CASSWDFQEQFF
. . TRBV29-1 CSVGLGGTYNEQFF
few TRBJ1-4 TRBV11-2 CASSFYSSTNEKLFF
. TRBJ2-1 TRBV12-3/TRBV12-4 CASSFRKGEQFF
. TRBJ1-2 TRBV5-1 CASTVQGNYGYTF
. TRBJ1-6 TRBV12-3/TRBV12-4 CASSRRQATGSPLHF
. TRBJ2-1 TRBV29-1 CSAELLAYNEQFF
. TRBJ2-3 TRBV11-2 CASLWGGAKTSPFFRTDTQYF
. TRBJ2-3 TRBV5-1 CASRLLTSTDTQYF
few TRBJ2-3 TRBV24-1 CATRSGRAASDTQYF
few TRBJ2-3 TRBV28 CASSLTSGRAPPDTQYF
few TRBJ2-2 TRBV25-1 CASSDSTRPGELFF
few TRBJ2-1 TRBV29-1 CSVLGLAGKNEQFF
. TRBJ1-5 TRBV20-1 CSAPGTSIPQHF
few TRBJ2-5 TRBV6-5 CASKGGLAQETQYF
. TRBJ2-5 TRBV29-1 CSIPYRGQETQYF
. . TRBV3-1 CASSQDRLARYEQYF
. TRBJ1-1 TRBV10-3 CAISESTRDKAFF
few TRBJ2-7 TRBV20-1 CSARDTGVSYEQYF
. TRBJ1-5 TRBV5-1 CASSLAGHNNQPQHF
. TRBJ2-5 TRBV15 CATSTTAGDDLSETQYF
. TRBJ2-5 TRBV5-1 CASNPDGAWETQYF
few TRBJ2-4 TRBV7-9 CASSSLTSGEAKNIQYF
few TRBJ1-1 TRBV3-1 CASSPIGGMGTEAFF
. TRBJ2-5 TRBV11-2 CASSLNAGKETQYF
. TRBJ2-1 TRBV7-6 CASSRDGWSGGRDEQFF
few TRBJ2-7 TRBV11-2 CASSLVLSYEQYF
few TRBJ2-1 TRBV29-1 CSVTSGRYNEQFF
many TRBJ2-2 TRBV9 CASSVAGVSLGGTGELFF
. TRBJ2-1 TRBV29-1 CSVETGLISYNEQFF
. . TRBV5-6 CASSVGRGHEQYF